The 14 T cell receptor beta chains in this list originate from one sample, sequenced in a study of response to subunit inactivated influenza vaccine. TCRdb redid the calling of the RT-PCR reads with MiXCR, one entry per CDR3 protein. The sample includes more than 450,000 distinct CDR3 sequences, approximately 10% of them seen just once. The same data also contributed to another study, on T cells expressing NK-cell markers. That work contributes: UMIs were included in TCR beta cDNA generated by 5'RACE template switching.

Sequences were derived from PBMCs from blood, sampled on the day of vaccination. The receptors were gathered from a man aged 45-65 years who received an inactivated influenza vaccine.

Many counts were recorded for this clonotype. The chain combines TRBV29-1 with TRBJ2-2; TRBD2 might be the D (7 bases). CDR3 length equals 14 residues. V lost 7 bases, J lost 2 bases, and 14 bases lay in between. CDR1 and CDR2 (germline): SQVTM, ANQGSEA. The CDR3 loop reads CSGPRGGNTGELFF. In DNA form, the CDR3 reads TGCAGCGGCCCAAGGGGGGGTAACACCGGGGAGCTGTTTTTT.

This clonotype was observed a few times. V gene TRBV20-1 combines with J gene TRBJ1-5; the D gene is possibly TRBD1 (5 bases). Trimming took off 6 bases at V and 4 bases at J, with 13 bases between the two ends. Germline V gene data show CDR1 as DFQATT and CDR2 as SNEGSKA (reference sequence). CDR3 length: 13 residues. The DNA of the CDR3 is TGCAGTGCGAGGGACTCGCAAAATCAGCCCCAGCATTTT. Amino acid sequence: CSARDSQNQPQHF.

The table lists this clonotype with a few counts. This chain connects TRBV2 to TRBJ1-5, with D uncertain. The ends were cut back, 7 bases at V and 4 bases at J, with 11 bases in the middle. The V gene's germline CDR1 is SNHLY and CDR2 FYNNEI. The CDR3 is 13 amino acids. The CDR3 DNA follows: TGTGCCAGCAAAGGGAGACCAAATCAGCCCCAGCATTTT. This codes for CASKGRPNQPQHF.

The gene calls are TRBV29-1 and TRBJ2-5; D is undetermined. V was cut by 3 bases and J by 3 bases, with 11 bases left in between. Germline V lookup: CDR1 SQVTM, CDR2 ANQGSEA. The CDR3 has 13 residues. The CDR3 here is CSVDVGREETQYF. CDR3 bases: TGCAGCGTTGATGTGGGCAGAGAAGAGACCCAGTACTTC.

This clonotype showed up just a few times. V and J are TRBV4-3 and TRBJ2-5; D gene ambiguous. CDR3 length: 15 residues. Trimming removed 1 base at V and 0 bases at J, with 9 bases between. Germline CDR1 and CDR2: LGHNA and YSLEER. As DNA, the CDR3 is TGCGCCAGCAGCCAAGGGCAGACGTACCAAGAGACCCAGTACTTC. This translates into CASSQGQTYQETQYF.

This clonotype turned up a few times. This chain links TRBV5-5 with TRBJ2-2; D is ambiguous. The germline V gene has CDR1 SGHKS and CDR2 YYEKEE (reference sequence). Trimming removed 4 bases at V and 1 base at J, with 8 bases between. The CDR3 totals 14 residues. The CDR3 DNA reads as TGTGCCAGCAGCCGCTCACAGAACACCGGGGAGCTGTTTTTT. Translation gives CASSRSQNTGELFF.

This chain uses TRBV7-2 with TRBJ1-2; the match to TRBD1 covers 8 bases. V trimming: 5 bases; J trimming: 6 bases; junction bases outside the gene matches: 8. The CDR3 is made up of 14 amino acids. CDR1 and CDR2 (germline): SGHTA, FQGNSA. The DNA of the CDR3 is TGTGCCAGCAGCATCGACAGGGGTATTCATGGCTACACCTTC. This translates into CASSIDRGIHGYTF. Based on the CDR3 plus reference TRBV7-2 and TRBJ1-2, the full variable domain is GAGVSQSPSNKVTEKGKDVELRCDPISGHTALYWYRQSLGQGLEFLIYFQGNSAPDKSGLPSDRFSAERTGGSVSTLTIQRTQQEDSAVYLCASSIDRGIHGYTFGSGTRLTVV.

This clonotype appeared a few times. The rearrangement links TRBV28 to TRBJ2-2; unclear D gene. V lost 8 bases and J lost 6, with 19 bases in between. The CDR3 contains 15 residues. Germline-derived CDR1 and CDR2 are MDHEN and SYDVKM. The CDR3 loop is CASVSPGEGAGELFF. The CDR3 DNA reads TGTGCCAGCGTCTCCCCTGGGGAAGGCGCCGGGGAGCTGTTTTTT.

The chain joins TRBV6-1 to TRBJ1-2; D gene ambiguous. The CDR3 runs 18 residues. The V gene lost 6 bases and the J gene lost 4 bases, with 27 bases spanning the gap. Germline V gene data show CDR1 as MNHNS and CDR2 as SASEGT. The chain's CDR3 is CASSPGVQTRAVGYGYTF. CDR3 bases: TGTGCCAGCAGCCCCGGGGTACAGACAAGGGCGGTCGGCTATGGCTACACCTTC.

This clonotype has ten or more counts. The chain combines TRBV20-1 with TRBJ1-1; D unclear. The CDR3 consists of 15 residues. Deletions cut 5 bases from V and 1 base from J, with 17 bases between. CDR1 and CDR2 (germline): DFQATT, SNEGSKA (reference sequence). The DNA of the CDR3 is TGCAGTGCTTCCTATGCAGCCGCGGGGAACACTGAAGCTTTCTTT. It yields the protein CSASYAAAGNTEAFF.

This clonotype showed up just a few times. This chain uses TRBV28 with TRBJ2-1, with TRBD2 as a possible D gene (6 bases). V was pared by 7 bases and J by 9 bases, with 22 bases between. The CDR3 covers 15 residues. The germline V gene has CDR1 MDHEN and CDR2 SYDVKM. The CDR3 DNA reads as TGTGCCAGCAATTCTCAGCCGGGACTCCGCCTTGAGCAGTTCTTC. It translates to CASNSQPGLRLEQFF. The variable domain in full, completed from reference TRBV28 and TRBJ2-1, reads DVKVTQSSRYLVKRTGEKVFLECVQDMDHENMFWYRQDPGLGLRLIYFSYDVKMKEKGDIPEGYSVSREKKERFSLILESASTNQTSMYLCASNSQPGLRLEQFFGPGTRLTVL.

There are a few counts of this clonotype. At one of its ends the junction is not consistent with the germline gene, which may arise from a read error. The rearrangement uses TRBV5-1 and TRBJ2-7; D gene unclear. This CDR3 comprises 12 residues. Germline CDR1 is SGHRS and CDR2 is YFSETQ. This chain's CDR3 is CASRLESYEQYF. CDR3 nucleotide sequence: TGCGCCAGCAGATTGGAGTCCTACGAGCAGTACTTC. The full variable domain, rest sourced from reference TRBV5-1 and TRBJ2-7, is KAGVTQTPRYLIKTRGQQVTLSCSPISGHRSVSWYQQTPGQGLQFLFEYFSETQRNKGNFPGRFSGRQFSNSRSEMNVSTLELGDSALYLCASRLESYEQYFGPGTRLTVT.

The rearrangement joins TRBV20-1 to TRBJ2-1, with D perhaps TRBD2 (6 bases). Looked up from germline, CDR1 is DFQATT and CDR2 is SNEGSKA (reference sequence). The V end was cut by 1 base, the J end by 6 bases, with 16 bases between. The CDR3 contains 15 residues. CDR3 sequence reads: CSARGGTAYFNEQFF. The CDR3, as DNA: TGCAGTGCTAGAGGGGGGACTGCCTACTTCAATGAGCAGTTCTTC.

This clonotype was seen only a few times. The gene calls are TRBV2 and TRBJ1-5, with a tentative D call TRBD1 (6 bases). Germline V gives CDR1 SNHLY, CDR2 FYNNEI. Trimming removed 5 bases from V and 2 bases from J, with 13 bases in between. This CDR3 comprises 15 residues. The CDR3 is CASSKDRRGNQPQHF. The CDR3 bases are TGTGCCAGCAGTAAAGACAGGAGAGGCAATCAGCCCCAGCATTTT.